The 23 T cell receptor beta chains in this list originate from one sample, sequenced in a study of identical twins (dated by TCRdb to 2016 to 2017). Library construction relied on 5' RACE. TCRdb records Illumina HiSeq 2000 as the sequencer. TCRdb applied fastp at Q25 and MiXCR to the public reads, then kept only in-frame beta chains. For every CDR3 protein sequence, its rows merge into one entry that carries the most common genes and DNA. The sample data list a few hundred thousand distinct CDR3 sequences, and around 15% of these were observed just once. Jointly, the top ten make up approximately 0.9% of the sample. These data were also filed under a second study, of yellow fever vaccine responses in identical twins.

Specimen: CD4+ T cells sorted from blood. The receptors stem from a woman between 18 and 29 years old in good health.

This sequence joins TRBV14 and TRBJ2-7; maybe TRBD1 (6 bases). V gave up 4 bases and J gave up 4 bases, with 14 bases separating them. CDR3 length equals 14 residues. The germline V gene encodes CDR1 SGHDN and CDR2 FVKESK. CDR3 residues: CASSRGQSIYEQYF. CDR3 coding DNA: TGTGCCAGCAGCCGCGGACAGTCAATATACGAGCAGTACTTC.

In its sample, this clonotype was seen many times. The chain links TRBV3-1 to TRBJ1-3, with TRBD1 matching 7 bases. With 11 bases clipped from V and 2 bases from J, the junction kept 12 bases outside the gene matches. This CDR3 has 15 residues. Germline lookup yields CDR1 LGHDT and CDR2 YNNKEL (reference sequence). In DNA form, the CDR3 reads TGTGCCGTAGGGGCGCAGGGGGTAACTGGAAACACCATATATTTT. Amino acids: CAVGAQGVTGNTIYF.

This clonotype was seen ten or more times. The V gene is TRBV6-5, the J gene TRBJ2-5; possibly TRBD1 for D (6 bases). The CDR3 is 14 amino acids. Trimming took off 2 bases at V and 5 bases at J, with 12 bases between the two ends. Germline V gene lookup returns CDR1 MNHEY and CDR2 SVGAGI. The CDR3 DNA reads TGTGCCAGCAGTTACAGGCAGGGGATCGAGACCCAGTACTTC. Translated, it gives CASSYRQGIETQYF.

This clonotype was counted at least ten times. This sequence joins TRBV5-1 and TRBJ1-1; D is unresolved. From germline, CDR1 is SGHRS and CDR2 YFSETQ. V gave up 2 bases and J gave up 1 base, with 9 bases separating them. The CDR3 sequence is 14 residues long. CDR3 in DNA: TGCGCCAGCAGCTTCCCGAATAGGAACACTGAAGCTTTCTTT. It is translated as CASSFPNRNTEAFF.

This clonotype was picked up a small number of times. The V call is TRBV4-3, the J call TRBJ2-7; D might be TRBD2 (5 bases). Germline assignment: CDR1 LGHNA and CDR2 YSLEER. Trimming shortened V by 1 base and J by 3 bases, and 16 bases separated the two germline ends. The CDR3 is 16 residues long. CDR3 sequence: CASSQVPGEPNYEQYF. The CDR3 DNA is TGCGCCAGCAGCCAAGTTCCCGGGGAACCAAACTACGAGCAGTACTTC.

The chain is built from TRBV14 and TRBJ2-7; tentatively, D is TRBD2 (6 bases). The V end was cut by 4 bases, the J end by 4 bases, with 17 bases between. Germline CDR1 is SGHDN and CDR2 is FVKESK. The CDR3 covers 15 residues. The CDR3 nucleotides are TGTGCCAGCAGCCGTACTAGCTCCCGGGGATACGAGCAGTACTTC. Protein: CASSRTSSRGYEQYF.

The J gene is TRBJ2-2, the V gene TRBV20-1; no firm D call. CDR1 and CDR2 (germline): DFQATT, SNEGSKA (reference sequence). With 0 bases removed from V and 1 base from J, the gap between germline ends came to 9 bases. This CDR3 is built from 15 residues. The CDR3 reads CSARDLRQNTGELFF. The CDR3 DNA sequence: TGCAGTGCTAGAGATCTGAGACAGAACACCGGGGAGCTGTTTTTT.

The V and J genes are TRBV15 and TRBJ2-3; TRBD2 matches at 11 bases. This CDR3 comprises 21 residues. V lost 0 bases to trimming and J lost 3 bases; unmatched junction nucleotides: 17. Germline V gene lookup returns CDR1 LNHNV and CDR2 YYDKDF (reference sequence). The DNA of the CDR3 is TGTGCCACCAGCAGAGATGTTTTCGGGGTGATAGCGGGAGGGGTGACAGATACGCAGTATTTT. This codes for CATSRDVFGVIAGGVTDTQYF.

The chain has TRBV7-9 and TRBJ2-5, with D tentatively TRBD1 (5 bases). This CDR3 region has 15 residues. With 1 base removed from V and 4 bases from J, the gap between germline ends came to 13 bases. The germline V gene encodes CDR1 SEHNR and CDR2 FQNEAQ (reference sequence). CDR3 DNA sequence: TGTGCCAGCAGCTTAGTGCGACAGTCAGGAGAGACCCAGTACTTC. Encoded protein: CASSLVRQSGETQYF. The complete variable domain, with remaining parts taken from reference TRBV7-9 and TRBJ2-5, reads DTGVSQNPRHKITKRGQNVTFRCDPISEHNRLYWYRQTLGQGPEFLTYFQNEAQLEKSRLLSDRFSAERPKGSFSTLEIQRTEQGDSAMYLCASSLVRQSGETQYFGPGTRLLVL.

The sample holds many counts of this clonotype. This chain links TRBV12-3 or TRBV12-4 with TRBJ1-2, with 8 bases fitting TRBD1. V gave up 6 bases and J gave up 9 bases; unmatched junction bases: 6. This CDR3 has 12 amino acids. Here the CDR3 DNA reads TGTGCCAGCAGCCTCGGACAGGGAAGCTACACCTTC. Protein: CASSLGQGSYTF.

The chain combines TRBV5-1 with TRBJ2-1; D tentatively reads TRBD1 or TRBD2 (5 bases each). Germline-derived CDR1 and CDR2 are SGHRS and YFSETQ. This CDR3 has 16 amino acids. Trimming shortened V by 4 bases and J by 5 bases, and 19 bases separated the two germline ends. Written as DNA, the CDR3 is TGCGCCAGCAGCCCCAGGCCCAGTTTGGGGGACAATGAGCAGTTCTTC. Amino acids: CASSPRPSLGDNEQFF. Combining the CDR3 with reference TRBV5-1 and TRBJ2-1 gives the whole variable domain KAGVTQTPRYLIKTRGQQVTLSCSPISGHRSVSWYQQTPGQGLQFLFEYFSETQRNKGNFPGRFSGRQFSNSRSEMNVSTLELGDSALYLCASSPRPSLGDNEQFFGPGTRLTVL.

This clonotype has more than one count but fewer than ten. The CDR3 DNA is TGTGCCAGCAGCTCATCCGGGGGGGTTGAAGCTTTCTTT. This translates into CASSSSGGVEAFF. The rearrangement links TRBV7-9 to TRBJ1-1; a possible D gene is TRBD1 (5 bases). V lost 4 bases, J lost 7 bases, and 13 bases lay in between. Looked up from germline, CDR1 is SEHNR and CDR2 is FQNEAQ (reference sequence). CDR3 size: 13 residues.

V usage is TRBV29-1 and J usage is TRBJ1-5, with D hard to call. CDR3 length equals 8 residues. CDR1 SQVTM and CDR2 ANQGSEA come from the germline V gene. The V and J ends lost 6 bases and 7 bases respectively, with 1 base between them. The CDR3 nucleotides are TGCAGCGTGCAGCCCCAGCATTTT. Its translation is CSVQPQHF. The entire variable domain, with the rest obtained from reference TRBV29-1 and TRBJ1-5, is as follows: SAVISQKPSRDICQRGTSLTIQCQVDSQVTMMFWYRQQPGQSLTLIATANQGSEATYESGFVIDKFPISRPNLTFSTLTVSNMSPEDSSIYLCSVQPQHFGDGTRLSIL.

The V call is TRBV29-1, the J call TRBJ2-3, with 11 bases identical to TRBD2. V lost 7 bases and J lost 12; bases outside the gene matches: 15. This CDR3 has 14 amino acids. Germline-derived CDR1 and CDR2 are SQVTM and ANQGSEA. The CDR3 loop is CSAAITPLAGVQYF. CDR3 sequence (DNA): TGCAGCGCTGCAATTACCCCACTAGCGGGGGTTCAGTATTTT.

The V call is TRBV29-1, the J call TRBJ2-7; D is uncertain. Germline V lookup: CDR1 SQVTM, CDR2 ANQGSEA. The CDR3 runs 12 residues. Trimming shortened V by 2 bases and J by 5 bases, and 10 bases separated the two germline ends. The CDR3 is CSVESIRHEQYF. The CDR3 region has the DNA TGCAGCGTTGAAAGTATCCGCCACGAGCAGTACTTC.

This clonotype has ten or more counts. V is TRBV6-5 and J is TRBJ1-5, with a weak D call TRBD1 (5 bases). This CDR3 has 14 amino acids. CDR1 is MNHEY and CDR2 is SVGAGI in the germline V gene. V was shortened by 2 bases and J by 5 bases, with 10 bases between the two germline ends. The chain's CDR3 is CASSYRGSDQPQHF. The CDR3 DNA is TGTGCCAGCAGTTACCGGGGGAGTGATCAGCCCCAGCATTTT.

In nucleotides, the CDR3 is TGTGCCAGCAGCTATACACTAGCGGGAGTTGGTTCCTACAATGAGCAGTTCTTC. This encodes CASSYTLAGVGSYNEQFF. The chain uses TRBV6-2 or TRBV6-3 and TRBJ2-1; the match to TRBD2 covers 11 bases. Germline V gives CDR1 MNHEY, CDR2 SVGEGT. This CDR3 spans 18 amino acids. V shed 6 bases and J 1 base; nucleotides not matched to a gene: 11.

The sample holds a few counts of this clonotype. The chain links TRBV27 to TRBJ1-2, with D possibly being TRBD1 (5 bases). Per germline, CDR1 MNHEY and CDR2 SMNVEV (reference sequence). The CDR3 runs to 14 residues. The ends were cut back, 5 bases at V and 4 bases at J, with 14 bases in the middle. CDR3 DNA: TGTGCCAGCAGTCCAGGACGGAGGGGCTATGGCTACACCTTC. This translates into CASSPGRRGYGYTF.

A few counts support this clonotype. The CDR3 region is CASSPIRAATSGMSSYNEQFF. DNA for the CDR3: TGTGCCAGCAGCCCCATTAGAGCCGCGACTAGCGGGATGTCCTCCTACAATGAGCAGTTCTTC. The chain uses TRBV11-1 and TRBJ2-1, with 11 bases aligning to TRBD2. CDR1 is SGHAT, CDR2 FQDESV, per germline (reference sequence). The CDR3 has 21 amino acids. The trim removed 5 bases at V and 0 bases at J, leaving 18 bases unmatched.

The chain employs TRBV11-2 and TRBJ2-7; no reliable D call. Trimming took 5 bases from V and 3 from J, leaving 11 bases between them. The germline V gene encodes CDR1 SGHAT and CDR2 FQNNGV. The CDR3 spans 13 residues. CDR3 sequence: CASSTLQSYEQYF. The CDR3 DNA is TGTGCCAGCAGCACTTTGCAGAGCTACGAGCAGTACTTC. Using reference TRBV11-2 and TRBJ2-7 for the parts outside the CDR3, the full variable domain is EAGVAQSPRYKIIEKRQSVAFWCNPISGHATLYWYQQILGQGPKLLIQFQNNGVVDDSQLPKDRFSAERLKGVDSTLKIQPAKLEDSAVYLCASSTLQSYEQYFGPGTRLTVT.

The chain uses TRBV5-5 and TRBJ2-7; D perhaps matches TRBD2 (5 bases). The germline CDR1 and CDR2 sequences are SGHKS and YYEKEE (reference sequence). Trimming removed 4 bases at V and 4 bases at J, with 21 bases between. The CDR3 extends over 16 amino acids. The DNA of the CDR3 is TGTGCCAGCAGCCCCGGCCAGGACTTAGGACTTTACGAGCAGTACTTC. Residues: CASSPGQDLGLYEQYF.

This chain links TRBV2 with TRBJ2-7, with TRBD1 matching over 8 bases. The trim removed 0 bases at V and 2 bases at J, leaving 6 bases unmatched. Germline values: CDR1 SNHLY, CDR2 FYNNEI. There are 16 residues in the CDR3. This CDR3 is CASSEALTGVPYEQYF. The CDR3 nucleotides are TGTGCCAGCAGTGAAGCTCTGACAGGGGTGCCCTACGAGCAGTACTTC.

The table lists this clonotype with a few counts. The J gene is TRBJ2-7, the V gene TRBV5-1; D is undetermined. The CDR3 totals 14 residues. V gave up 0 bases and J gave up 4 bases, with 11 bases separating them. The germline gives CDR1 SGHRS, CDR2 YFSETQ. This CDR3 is CASSLGSVGYEQYF. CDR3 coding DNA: TGCGCCAGCAGCTTGGGAAGTGTCGGGTACGAGCAGTACTTC.